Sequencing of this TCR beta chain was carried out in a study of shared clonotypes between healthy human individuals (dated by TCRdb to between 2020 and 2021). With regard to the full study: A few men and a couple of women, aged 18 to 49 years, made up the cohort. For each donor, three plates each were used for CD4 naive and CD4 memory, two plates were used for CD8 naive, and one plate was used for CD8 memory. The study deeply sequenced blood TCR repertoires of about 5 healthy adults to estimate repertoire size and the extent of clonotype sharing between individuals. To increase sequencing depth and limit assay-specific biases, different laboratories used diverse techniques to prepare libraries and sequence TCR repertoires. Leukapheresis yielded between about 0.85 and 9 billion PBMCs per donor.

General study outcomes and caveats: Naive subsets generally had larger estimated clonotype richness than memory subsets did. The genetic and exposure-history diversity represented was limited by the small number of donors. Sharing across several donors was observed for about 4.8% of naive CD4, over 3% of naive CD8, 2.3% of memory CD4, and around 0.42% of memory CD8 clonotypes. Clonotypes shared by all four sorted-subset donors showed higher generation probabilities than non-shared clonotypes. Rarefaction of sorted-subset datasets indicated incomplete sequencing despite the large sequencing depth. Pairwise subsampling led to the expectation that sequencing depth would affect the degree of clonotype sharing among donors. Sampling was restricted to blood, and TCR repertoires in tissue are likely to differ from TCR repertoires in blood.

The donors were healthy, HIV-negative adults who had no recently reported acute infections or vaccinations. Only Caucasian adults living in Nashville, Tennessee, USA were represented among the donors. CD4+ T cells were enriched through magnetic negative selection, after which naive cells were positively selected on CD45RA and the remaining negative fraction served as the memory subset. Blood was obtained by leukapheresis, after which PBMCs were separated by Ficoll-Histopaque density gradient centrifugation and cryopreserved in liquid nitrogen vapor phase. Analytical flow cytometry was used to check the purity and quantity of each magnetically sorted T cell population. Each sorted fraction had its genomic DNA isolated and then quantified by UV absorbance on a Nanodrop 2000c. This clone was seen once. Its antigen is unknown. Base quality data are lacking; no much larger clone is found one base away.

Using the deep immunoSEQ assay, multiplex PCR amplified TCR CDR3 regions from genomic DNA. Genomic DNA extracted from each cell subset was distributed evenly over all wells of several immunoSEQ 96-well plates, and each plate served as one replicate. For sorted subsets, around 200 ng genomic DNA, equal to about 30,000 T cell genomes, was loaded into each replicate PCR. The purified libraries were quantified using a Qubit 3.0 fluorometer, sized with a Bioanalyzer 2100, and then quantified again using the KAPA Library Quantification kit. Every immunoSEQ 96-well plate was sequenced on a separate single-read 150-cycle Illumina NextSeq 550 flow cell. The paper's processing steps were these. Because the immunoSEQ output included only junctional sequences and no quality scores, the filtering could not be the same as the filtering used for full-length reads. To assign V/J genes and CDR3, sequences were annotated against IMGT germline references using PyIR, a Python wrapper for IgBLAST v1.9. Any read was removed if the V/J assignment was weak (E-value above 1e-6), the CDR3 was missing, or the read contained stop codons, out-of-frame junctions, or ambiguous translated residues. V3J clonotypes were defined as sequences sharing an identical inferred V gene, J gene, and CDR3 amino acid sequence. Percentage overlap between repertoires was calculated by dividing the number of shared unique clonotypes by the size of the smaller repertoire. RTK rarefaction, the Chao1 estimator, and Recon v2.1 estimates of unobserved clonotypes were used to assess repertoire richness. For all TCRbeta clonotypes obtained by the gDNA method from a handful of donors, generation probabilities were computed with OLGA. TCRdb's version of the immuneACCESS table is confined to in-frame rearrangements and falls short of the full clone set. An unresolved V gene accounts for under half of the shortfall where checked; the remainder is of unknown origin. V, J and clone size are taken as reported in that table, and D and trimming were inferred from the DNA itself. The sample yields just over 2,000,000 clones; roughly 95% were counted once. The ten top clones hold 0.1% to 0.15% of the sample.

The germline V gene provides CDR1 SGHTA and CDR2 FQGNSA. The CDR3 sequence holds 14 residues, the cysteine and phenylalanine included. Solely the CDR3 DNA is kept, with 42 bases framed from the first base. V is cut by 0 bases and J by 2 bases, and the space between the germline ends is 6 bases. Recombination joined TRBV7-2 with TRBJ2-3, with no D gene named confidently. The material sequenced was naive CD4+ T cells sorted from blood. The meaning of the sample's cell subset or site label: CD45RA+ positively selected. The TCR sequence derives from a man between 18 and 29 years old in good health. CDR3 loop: CASSLAQSTDTQYF. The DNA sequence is TGTGCCAGCAGCTTAGCTCAGTCCACAGATACGCAGTATTTT.